This TCR beta chain was identified in a study of CD8 T cells in Susac syndrome. Study-level results: The study's TCR sequencing and HLA analysis covered a relatively small number of individuals, and the study acknowledged this.

This CDR3 comprises 12 residues. Germline values: CDR1 SGHTA, CDR2 FQGTGA. Between the trimmed V and J ends, which lost 1 base and 9 bases, there was a span of 7 bases. This clonotype has only one observation. Its antigen is as yet unknown. It was healthy donors who served as the controls, matched for age and sex. In contrast to the negatively isolated CD8+ and CD4+ T cells, TEMRA cells were FACS-enriched. Random-hexamer reverse transcription was applied to roughly 0.5 to 1 ug RNA. Amplification of TCR beta CDR3 used immunoSEQ multiplex PCR across 54 Vbeta and 13 Jbeta. TCRdb independently ran MiXCR on the immunoSEQ multiplex PCR reads; one entry per CDR3 protein. The data show 70,000 to 100,000 distinct CDR3 sequences, approximately 95% seen once.

This receptor was taken from a human donor in good health. The source material was CD8+ T cells from PBMCs. The V and J genes are TRBV7-3 and TRBJ2-1; TRBD1 or TRBD2 may be the D gene (5 bases each). CDR3 nucleotide sequence: TGTGCCAGCAGCTTAAGGGGACGTGAGCAGTTCTTC. This sequence encodes CASSLRGREQFF.